These 21 T cell receptor beta chains were sequenced from one sample in a study of identical twins. MiXCR was run by TCRdb on the 5' RACE reads, yielding one entry per CDR3 protein. The sample has around 1.7 million distinct CDR3 sequences, under 35% seen once; the top ten hold approximately 0.29%. Sequenced: cord blood. These receptors all stem from a newborn girl in good health.

This sequence joins TRBV28 and TRBJ1-5; D is undetermined. Germline V gene data show CDR1 as MDHEN and CDR2 as SYDVKM. The CDR3 covers 14 residues. V lost 7 bases to trimming and J lost 3 bases, with 13 bases between them. The CDR3 bases are TGTGCCAGCACTCATGGACGGTCCAATCAGCCCCAGCATTTT. As protein: CASTHGRSNQPQHF.

The rearrangement joins TRBV18 to TRBJ2-1; TRBD2 is a possible D gene (5 bases). The CDR3 length is 17 residues. Looked up from germline, CDR1 is KGHSH and CDR2 is LQKENI. V was pared by 1 base and J by 1 base, with 14 bases between. The CDR3 coding sequence is TGTGCCAGCTCACCACGTAGGGCGGGCGTTTCCTACAATGAGCAGTTCTTC. The encoded protein is CASSPRRAGVSYNEQFF.

This clonotype appeared a few times. V gene TRBV14 combines with J gene TRBJ2-3; D is possibly TRBD1 or TRBD2 (6 bases each). The CDR3 sequence is 15 residues long. The germline CDR1 and CDR2 sequences are SGHDN and FVKESK. V was shortened by 2 bases and J by 2 bases, with 11 bases between the two germline ends. The DNA of the CDR3 is TGTGCCAGCAGCCAACTCTCGGGGGCCACAGATACGCAGTATTTT. Translating it yields CASSQLSGATDTQYF.

The sample holds a few counts of this clonotype. The V call is TRBV6-6, the J call TRBJ2-1; D is unclear. CDR1 and CDR2 (germline): MNHNY, SVGAGI (reference sequence). V was trimmed by 2 bases and J by 6 bases, leaving 14 bases between them. This CDR3 is built from 15 residues. The CDR3 DNA is TGTGCCAGCAGTTACGCCTTTGCCCCCTCCAATGAGCAGTTCTTC. Residues: CASSYAFAPSNEQFF.

V gene TRBV11-1 combines with J gene TRBJ1-1, with TRBD1 as a possible D gene (6 bases). CDR1 and CDR2 from the germline V gene are SGHAT and FQDESV (reference sequence). Trimming stripped 3 bases from V and 8 bases from J, with 13 bases between. The CDR3 runs to 13 residues. CDR3 protein: CASSFAGTYEAFF. CDR3 bases: TGTGCCAGCAGCTTTGCCGGGACATACGAAGCTTTCTTT.

The chain is built from TRBV11-2 and TRBJ2-7; D is perhaps TRBD1 (6 bases). Trimming left V 1 base short and J 7 bases short, with 11 bases between. CDR3 length equals 13 residues. The germline V gene has CDR1 SGHAT and CDR2 FQNNGV. The CDR3 DNA sequence: TGTGCCAGCAGCTTAGGGGGGCCGTGGGAGCAGTACTTC. This gives the protein CASSLGGPWEQYF.

The chain joins TRBV7-9 to TRBJ2-1; the match to TRBD2 covers 13 bases. The better agreement between TRBJ2-7 and the DNA end casts doubt on the J call. Germline V gene lookup returns CDR1 SEHNR and CDR2 FQNEAQ (reference sequence). This CDR3 has 18 amino acids. The CDR3 protein is CASSSGTSGKSSYNEQYF. CDR3 DNA sequence: TGTGCCAGCAGCTCAGGGACTAGCGGGAAGAGCTCCTACAATGAGCAGTACTTC.

V and J are TRBV14 and TRBJ1-6; a possible D gene is TRBD1 (6 bases). Germline V gene data show CDR1 as SGHDN and CDR2 as FVKESK. The V end was cut by 3 bases, the J end by 7 bases, with 13 bases between. CDR3 length: 15 residues. The CDR3 DNA reads TGTGCCAGCAGCCAGGCTCAGGGGCGGAATTCACCCCTCCACTTT. Protein: CASSQAQGRNSPLHF.

Only a few counts were recorded for this clonotype. This chain links TRBV18 with TRBJ1-1; 9 bases line up with TRBD1. Trimming at V came to 5 bases and at J to 5 bases, leaving 6 bases not matched to a gene. In germline, CDR1 is KGHSH, CDR2 LQKENI. The CDR3 is 14 amino acids. This CDR3 is CASSDRTGETEAFF. In nucleotides, the CDR3 is TGTGCCAGCTCAGATCGGACAGGGGAAACTGAAGCTTTCTTT.

V gene TRBV15 combines with J gene TRBJ2-5; D may be TRBD2 (5 bases). The germline V and J ends were trimmed by 2 bases and 1 base, with 8 bases remaining between them. Per the germline V gene, CDR1 is LNHNV and CDR2 is YYDKDF (reference sequence). The CDR3 is made up of 14 amino acids. This CDR3 reads CATSRRLPQETQYF. The CDR3 DNA sequence: TGTGCCACCAGCAGACGACTACCCCAAGAGACCCAGTACTTC.

This clonotype was counted between two and nine times. The V and J genes are TRBV5-1 and TRBJ1-2, with 8 bases lining up with TRBD1. The CDR3 covers 16 residues. J lost 8 bases, V lost 2 bases, and 14 bases had no gene match. The germline gives CDR1 SGHRS, CDR2 YFSETQ. The CDR3 DNA is TGCGCCAGCAGCTTCGTCCCGGGACAGGATCCTAGAGGCTACACCTTC. Translation: CASSFVPGQDPRGYTF.

The chain carries TRBV12-3 or TRBV12-4 and TRBJ2-1; D not certain. With 8 bases removed from V and 0 bases from J, the gap between germline ends came to 14 bases. CDR3 size: 15 residues. CDR3 residues: CASGIRAISYNEQFF. The CDR3 DNA reads as TGTGCCAGCGGGATCCGGGCCATCTCCTACAATGAGCAGTTCTTC.

This chain uses TRBV6-2 or TRBV6-3 with TRBJ2-3; D gene unclear. Germline CDR1 is MNHEY and CDR2 is SVGEGT. V shed 4 bases and J shed 4 bases, with 12 bases lying between them. The CDR3 sequence is 14 residues long. CDR3 nucleotide sequence: TGTGCCAGCAGTTCCGCCTCTTTCCCAGATACGCAGTATTTT. Its translation: CASSSASFPDTQYF.

This clonotype was picked up a small number of times. This chain uses TRBV20-1 with TRBJ1-5; the D is unclear. V shed 0 bases and J shed 0 bases, with 12 bases lying between them. Germline CDR1 DFQATT, CDR2 SNEGSKA (reference sequence). The CDR3 loop spans 16 amino acids. The CDR3 is CSARDPVTNSNQPQHF. Here the CDR3 DNA reads TGCAGTGCTAGAGATCCTGTAACTAATAGCAATCAGCCCCAGCATTTT.

This clonotype was counted only a few times. The chain combines TRBV5-1 with TRBJ2-3; D ambiguous. The CDR3 extends over 16 amino acids. CDR1 SGHRS and CDR2 YFSETQ come from the germline V gene. The ends were cut back, 2 bases at V and 0 bases at J, with 13 bases in the middle. CDR3 amino acids: CASSLPVTTSTDTQYF. DNA of the CDR3: TGCGCCAGCAGCTTACCGGTTACAACTAGCACAGATACGCAGTATTTT.

At least ten counts were recorded for this clonotype. The V gene is TRBV6-6, the J gene TRBJ1-2; D is uncertain. The CDR3 totals 11 residues. CDR1 is MNHNY, CDR2 SVGAGI, per germline (reference sequence). With 5 bases removed from V and 3 bases from J, the gap between germline ends came to 4 bases. The DNA for the CDR3 is TGTGCCAGCAGTAGGGACTATGGCTACACCTTC. It translates to CASSRDYGYTF.

This clonotype was recorded at least ten times. The chain employs TRBV5-1 and TRBJ2-5, with D maybe TRBD2 (6 bases). Trimming pared 0 bases from V and 1 base from J, leaving 16 bases between. Germline V gene sequence: CDR1 SGHRS, CDR2 YFSETQ. The CDR3 contains 17 residues. The CDR3 DNA is TGCGCCAGCAGCTTGGGAGGTACTAGCCCATCCCAAGAGACCCAGTACTTC. Amino acids: CASSLGGTSPSQETQYF.

V is TRBV7-2 and J is TRBJ1-6; no clear D gene. The germline gives CDR1 SGHTA, CDR2 FQGNSA. This CDR3 is built from 15 residues. Trimming shortened V by 0 bases and J by 5 bases, and 8 bases separated the two germline ends. CDR3 coding DNA: TGTGCCAGCAGCTTAGCTCTCCGGAATAATTCACCCCTCCACTTT. Its protein product is CASSLALRNNSPLHF.

This clonotype was observed a few times. This chain joins TRBV11-2 and TRBJ2-3; 8 nucleotides agree with TRBD1. CDR1 is SGHAT and CDR2 is FQNNGV in the germline V gene. Germline trimming cut 3 bases from V and 4 bases from J; bases unmatched to any gene: 6. The CDR3 length is 15 residues. The CDR3 coding sequence is TGTGCCAGCAGCTTCGTACAGGGGGGCTCAGATACGCAGTATTTT. Residues: CASSFVQGGSDTQYF.

The rearrangement joins TRBV27 to TRBJ2-7, with 11 nucleotides matching TRBD2. CDR1 and CDR2 from the germline V gene are MNHEY and SMNVEV (reference sequence). The V gene end was trimmed by 4 bases and the J gene end by 4 bases; junction bases not matched to a gene: 12. The CDR3 length is 17 residues. DNA for the CDR3: TGTGCCAGCAGTTCTCCGGGGGCTAGCGGGAGGAGGTACGAGCAGTACTTC. Protein product: CASSSPGASGRRYEQYF.

The chain employs TRBV3-1 and TRBJ2-5; TRBD1 agrees at 8 bases. The J call could be wrong; TRBJ2-7 is a better fit for the DNA end. The germline gives CDR1 LGHDT, CDR2 YNNKEL (reference sequence). CDR3 length: 15 residues. As DNA, the CDR3 is TGTGCCAGCAGCCGTTTACAGGGGGGAGGAATCGAGCAGTACTTC. It encodes CASSRLQGGGIEQYF.